This T cell receptor beta chain was sequenced for a study of cytotoxic CD8 clonotypes in ibrutinib-treated CLL. Study details: Productive templates per sample averaged approximately 240,000; productive rearrangements, approximately 96,000.

This clone appeared a few times. The CDR3 contains 14 residues. The germline CDR1 and CDR2 sequences are SGHAT and FQNNGV. J lost 4 bases, V lost 1 base, and 4 bases had no gene match. Target depth was 1 in 200,000 to 1 in 1 million T cells, about 10x per clonotype. Clones were sequenced by immunoSEQ multiplex PCR, and TCRdb holds only the in-frame ones, with some missing. The sample shows 25,000 to 30,000 clones, about three quarters of them seen only once. The clonotype was recovered from a human donor with chronic lymphocytic leukemia. This specimen was PBMCs, taken after 24 months of ibrutinib treatment. This sequence joins TRBV11-2 and TRBJ2-7; 7 bases match TRBD2. CDR3 bases: TGTGCCAGCAGCTTAGGCAGGGAGGGATACGAGCAGTACTTC. It codes for CASSLGREGYEQYF.